These 31 T cell receptor beta chains were sequenced from one sample in a study of T cell changes during pregnancy in multiple sclerosis. Sequenced by immunoSEQ multiplex PCR; TCRdb stores in-frame clones only, minus some. Of roughly 70,000 clones listed, 75% to 95% are singletons. Specimen: peripheral blood, collected in the first trimester of pregnancy. These receptors all stem from a female donor with multiple sclerosis, enrolled in a pregnancy study.

The chain links TRBV5-1 to TRBJ1-1; 7 nucleotides align to TRBD1. Unmatched junction bases numbered 10, after V lost 0 bases and J lost 5 bases. The V gene's germline CDR1 is SGHRS and CDR2 YFSETQ. This CDR3 comprises 16 residues. The CDR3 nucleotides read TGCGCCAGCAGCTTGGATTCAGGGGGACGAGGGACTGAAGCTTTCTTT. As protein: CASSLDSGGRGTEAFF.

This clone was found once. The chain combines TRBV9 with TRBJ2-7, with D perhaps TRBD2 (6 bases). From germline, CDR1 is SGDLS and CDR2 YYNGEE. Between the trimmed V and J ends, which lost 0 bases and 5 bases, there was a span of 15 bases. The CDR3 length is 15 residues. Here the CDR3 reads CASSVAGVLSDEQYF. CDR3 nucleotides: TGTGCCAGCAGCGTAGCGGGAGTCTTGTCGGACGAGCAGTACTTC.

The chain carries TRBV9 and TRBJ1-4; TRBD1 matches at 10 bases. V lost 3 bases, J lost 5 bases, and 4 bases stayed unmatched. The CDR3 covers 15 residues. In germline, CDR1 is SGDLS, CDR2 YYNGEE. The CDR3 protein is CASSDGQGGNEKLFF. DNA of the CDR3: TGTGCCAGCAGCGATGGACAGGGGGGGAATGAAAAACTGTTTTTT. The whole variable domain, remainder taken from reference TRBV9 and TRBJ1-4, is DSGVTQTPKHLITATGQRVTLRCSPRSGDLSVYWYQQSLDQGLQFLIQYYNGEERAKGNILERFSAQQFPDLHSELNLSSLELGDSALYFCASSDGQGGNEKLFFGSGTQLSVL.

The rearrangement joins TRBV5-5 to TRBJ1-5; the match to TRBD1 covers 9 bases. Germline assignment: CDR1 SGHKS and CDR2 YYEKEE (reference sequence). CDR3 size: 17 residues. The V gene end was trimmed by 0 bases and the J gene end by 5 bases; junction bases not matched to a gene: 9. The CDR3 region has the DNA TGTGCCAGCAGCTTGGGCACCGGGACAGGGTCGGATCAGCCCCAGCATTTT. Amino acid sequence: CASSLGTGTGSDQPQHF. The entire variable domain, with the rest obtained from reference TRBV5-5 and TRBJ1-5, is as follows: DAGVTQSPTHLIKTRGQQVTLRCSPISGHKSVSWYQQVLGQGPQFIFQYYEKEERGRGNFPDRFSARQFPNYSSELNVNALLLGDSALYLCASSLGTGTGSDQPQHFGDGTRLSIL.

The V gene is TRBV5-1, the J gene TRBJ2-2; D may be TRBD1 (7 bases). Germline CDR1 and CDR2: SGHRS and YFSETQ. V shed 2 bases and J shed 5 bases, with 16 bases lying between them. The length of the CDR3 is 16 residues. The chain's CDR3 is CASSLRGRELTGELFF. CDR3 sequence (DNA): TGCGCCAGCAGCTTAAGGGGGCGGGAATTGACCGGGGAGCTGTTTTTT.

The chain has TRBV7-6 and TRBJ2-2, with 8 bases matching TRBD1. CDR1 is SGHVS and CDR2 is FNYEAQ in the germline V gene. The V and J ends lost 3 bases and 5 bases, in that order; junction bases with no gene match: 8. This CDR3 is built from 16 residues. The CDR3: CASSLGQGAETGELFF. The CDR3 DNA is TGTGCCAGCAGCTTGGGGCAGGGGGCAGAGACCGGGGAGCTGTTTTTT.

The chain is built from TRBV11-2 and TRBJ2-5; 8 bases are a match to TRBD2. The CDR3 spans 16 residues. J lost 5 bases, V lost 1 base, and 9 bases had no gene match. Germline V CDR1 and CDR2: SGHAT, FQNNGV. CDR3 sequence: CASSLVREAVRETQYF. The CDR3 nucleotides are TGTGCCAGCAGCTTAGTGCGGGAGGCCGTACGGGAGACCCAGTACTTC.

In this sample, this clone turned up once. The CDR3 nucleotides are TGCGCCAGCAGCGGAACACAGGGGACCTACAATGAGCAGTTCTTC. The encoded protein is CASSGTQGTYNEQFF. J is TRBJ2-1 and V is TRBV5-1; 7 bases line up with TRBD1. Germline CDR1 reads SGHRS; CDR2 reads YFSETQ. V lost 4 bases to trimming and J lost 2 bases; unmatched junction nucleotides: 6. The CDR3 spans 15 residues.

The genes are TRBV2 and TRBJ2-2; TRBD1 aligns across 9 bases. Germline V gene lookup returns CDR1 SNHLY and CDR2 FYNNEI. The J segment lost 2 bases and the V segment lost 5 bases, leaving 6 bases of the junction unmatched. This CDR3 has 16 residues. The CDR3 sequence: CASSLGQGLNTGELFF. In DNA, the CDR3 is TGTGCCAGCAGTCTAGGACAGGGGCTCAACACCGGGGAGCTGTTTTTT.

The chain couples TRBV7-2 to TRBJ1-6; D gene ambiguous. Trimming shortened V by 6 bases and J by 13 bases, and 13 bases separated the two germline ends. The CDR3 is made up of 12 amino acids. Per the germline V gene, CDR1 is SGHTA and CDR2 is FQGNSA. CDR3 bases: TGTGCCAGCAGTTACGAAACCGGGCCCCTCCACTTT. This codes for CASSYETGPLHF.

The chain has TRBV29-1 and TRBJ2-3; 7 bases match TRBD1. The germline gives CDR1 SQVTM, CDR2 ANQGSEA. The CDR3 is 15 amino acids. Germline trimming cut 4 bases from V and 5 bases from J; bases unmatched to any gene: 12. The CDR3 spells CSVVEMTGQLDTQYF. CDR3 sequence (DNA): TGCAGCGTTGTTGAAATGACAGGGCAATTAGATACGCAGTATTTT.

The gene calls are TRBV29-1 and TRBJ2-7, with D possibly being TRBD2 (5 bases). CDR3 size: 11 residues. Germline V CDR1 and CDR2: SQVTM, ANQGSEA. V was clipped by 7 bases and J by 7 bases, with 14 bases between them. The CDR3 DNA reads TGCAGCGCAAGAGGGTTCGGGGAGCAGTACTTC. It codes for CSARGFGEQYF.

In this sample, this clone turned up once. The rearrangement joins TRBV9 to TRBJ2-2; 9 bases map to TRBD2. In germline, CDR1 is SGDLS, CDR2 YYNGEE. V gave up 3 bases and J gave up 2 bases; unmatched junction bases: 2. The CDR3 has 15 amino acids. In DNA form, the CDR3 reads TGTGCCAGCAGCGCACTAGCGGGTAACACCGGGGAGCTGTTTTTT. It codes for CASSALAGNTGELFF.

This clone was found once. The chain recombines TRBV7-9 with TRBJ2-3, with D hard to call. Trimming stripped 3 bases from V and 0 bases from J, with 10 bases between. CDR1 is SEHNR and CDR2 is FQNEAQ in the germline V gene (reference sequence). There are 15 residues in the CDR3. CDR3 coding DNA: TGTGCCAGCAGCTTTAACTCTTTGAGCACAGATACGCAGTATTTT. Encoded protein: CASSFNSLSTDTQYF. Variable domain in full (rest from reference TRBV7-9 and TRBJ2-3): DTGVSQNPRHKITKRGQNVTFRCDPISEHNRLYWYRQTLGQGPEFLTYFQNEAQLEKSRLLSDRFSAERPKGSFSTLEIQRTEQGDSAMYLCASSFNSLSTDTQYFGPGTRLTVL.

The CDR3 reads CASSFGTDNSPLHF. CDR3 bases: TGTGCCAGCAGCTTTGGGACAGATAATTCACCCCTCCACTTT. The J gene is TRBJ1-6, the V gene TRBV5-6, with 7 nucleotides matching TRBD1. Germline CDR1 and CDR2: SGHDT and YYEEEE. The V segment lost 2 bases and the J segment 5 bases; nucleotides outside the gene matches: 1. This CDR3 contains 14 residues. Full variable domain (missing parts from reference TRBV5-6 and TRBJ1-6): DAGVTQSPTHLIKTRGQQVTLRCSPKSGHDTVSWYQQALGQGPQFIFQYYEEEERQRGNFPDRFSGHQFPNYSSELNVNALLLGDSALYLCASSFGTDNSPLHFGNGTRLTVT.

The chain couples TRBV28 to TRBJ2-1; 7 nucleotides line up with TRBD1. The length of the CDR3 is 15 residues. The J segment lost 1 base and the V segment lost 4 bases, leaving 4 bases of the junction unmatched. Germline CDR1 reads MDHEN; CDR2 reads SYDVKM. As DNA, the CDR3 is TGTGCCAGCAGTTCCCACAGGGGATCCTACAATGAGCAGTTCTTC. This codes for CASSSHRGSYNEQFF.

J is TRBJ2-5 and V is TRBV5-4; 8 positions agree with TRBD1. In germline, CDR1 is SGHNT, CDR2 YYREEE (reference sequence). The CDR3 length is 20 residues. V was pared by 4 bases and J by 0 bases, with 20 bases of the junction left unmatched. CDR3 in amino acids: CASSRTGIAEFRKHQETQYF. The CDR3 bases are TGTGCCAGCAGCCGGACAGGGATCGCGGAGTTTAGAAAACACCAAGAGACCCAGTACTTC.

The J gene is TRBJ1-2, the V gene TRBV28; a weak D match, TRBD1 (6 bases). The V gene lost 3 bases and the J gene lost 6 bases, with 14 bases spanning the gap. Germline assignment: CDR1 MDHEN and CDR2 SYDVKM. The CDR3 is 14 residues long. CDR3 bases: TGTGCCAGCAGTTTGAGGGGGAAGAAGGATGGCTACACCTTC. Translated, it gives CASSLRGKKDGYTF.

The rearrangement links TRBV4-2 to TRBJ2-3; 10 positions match TRBD2. Per germline, CDR1 LGHNA and CDR2 YNFKEQ. The CDR3 covers 16 residues. V was clipped by 2 bases and J by 6 bases; unmatched bases: 8. Here the CDR3 reads CASSQRLAGVRDTQYF. CDR3 in DNA: TGTGCCAGCAGCCAACGCCTAGCGGGAGTTCGGGATACGCAGTATTTT.

V is TRBV27 and J is TRBJ2-5; 8 positions agree with TRBD1. Per germline, CDR1 MNHEY and CDR2 SMNVEV (reference sequence). The CDR3 contains 14 residues. V was clipped by 3 bases and J by 2 bases; unmatched bases: 2. The CDR3 sequence: CASSFGQGQETQYF. CDR3 DNA sequence: TGTGCCAGCAGTTTTGGACAGGGACAAGAGACCCAGTACTTC.

The chain recombines TRBV28 with TRBJ1-1; the match to TRBD1 covers 7 bases. Germline V gives CDR1 MDHEN, CDR2 SYDVKM. This CDR3 region has 16 residues. V lost 0 bases to trimming and J lost 4 bases; unmatched junction nucleotides: 8. The CDR3 is CASSLWATGLSTEAFF. The CDR3 nucleotides are TGTGCCAGCAGTTTATGGGCGACAGGGTTGAGCACTGAAGCTTTCTTT.

This clone was observed once. The chain links TRBV7-9 to TRBJ2-7; 9 bases are shared with TRBD2. Germline CDR1 and CDR2: SEHNR and FQNEAQ (reference sequence). J gave up 0 bases and V 5 bases, and 2 bases lay outside the gene matches. The CDR3 loop spans 14 amino acids. This chain's CDR3 is CASSRTSASYEQYF. The CDR3 region has the DNA TGTGCCAGCAGCCGGACTAGCGCCTCCTACGAGCAGTACTTC.

About this clone itself: The sample carries other DNA sequences with the same CDR3. The chain joins TRBV29-1 to TRBJ2-4; maybe TRBD2 (6 bases). The length of the CDR3 is 17 residues. V was cut by 6 bases and J by 5 bases, with 26 bases left in between. Germline V gene lookup returns CDR1 SQVTM and CDR2 ANQGSEA. CDR3 region: CSVIPLDGTLGENIQYF. Here the CDR3 DNA reads TGCAGCGTGATACCTTTGGACGGGACTCTGGGCGAAAACATTCAGTACTTC. The whole variable domain, filled in from reference TRBV29-1 and TRBJ2-4, reads SAVISQKPSRDICQRGTSLTIQCQVDSQVTMMFWYRQQPGQSLTLIATANQGSEATYESGFVIDKFPISRPNLTFSTLTVSNMSPEDSSIYLCSVIPLDGTLGENIQYFGAGTRLSVL.

The rearrangement links TRBV7-6 to TRBJ2-5; 9 bases are a match to TRBD2. The V and J ends lost 5 bases and 5 bases, in that order; junction bases with no gene match: 3. Germline V gene data show CDR1 as SGHVS and CDR2 as FNYEAQ. The CDR3 sequence is 13 residues long. CDR3 bases: TGTGCCAGCAGCGTCGGGACTAGCGAGACCCAGTACTTC. Residues: CASSVGTSETQYF.

This clone was seen only a few times. V gene TRBV18 combines with J gene TRBJ1-1, with D possibly being TRBD1 (5 bases). Germline V gene data show CDR1 as KGHSH and CDR2 as LQKENI. Trimming pared 3 bases from V and 0 bases from J, leaving 5 bases between. The CDR3 is made up of 13 amino acids. CDR3 in DNA: TGTGCCAGCTCACCGACAGTGAACACTGAAGCTTTCTTT. Amino acids: CASSPTVNTEAFF.

A few counts support this clone. This chain links TRBV2 with TRBJ1-2; the D is unclear. Trimming removed 7 bases at V and 5 bases at J, with 8 bases between. The CDR3 is 11 residues long. Germline CDR1 is SNHLY and CDR2 is FYNNEI. CDR3 coding DNA: TGTGCCAGCATCGGACTTTATGGCTACACCTTC. Translation: CASIGLYGYTF.

CDR3 in DNA: TGCGCCAGCAGCTTGGGAAGTAGGCAGGGGGCAGGTGGCTACACCTTC. This gives the protein CASSLGSRQGAGGYTF. J is TRBJ1-2 and V is TRBV5-1; 8 bases are a match to TRBD1. Trimming cost V 0 bases and J 7 bases; bases outside gene matches: 11. The CDR3 totals 16 residues. Germline assignment: CDR1 SGHRS and CDR2 YFSETQ.

The chain combines TRBV9 with TRBJ2-7, with D tentatively TRBD1 (7 bases). The CDR3 has 16 residues. Germline V gene lookup returns CDR1 SGDLS and CDR2 YYNGEE. With 3 bases removed from V and 2 bases from J, the gap between germline ends came to 18 bases. The CDR3 region is CASSASRGAGTYEQYF. The CDR3 DNA reads TGTGCCAGCAGCGCCAGCAGGGGGGCGGGAACCTACGAGCAGTACTTC. The variable domain in full, completed from reference TRBV9 and TRBJ2-7, reads DSGVTQTPKHLITATGQRVTLRCSPRSGDLSVYWYQQSLDQGLQFLIQYYNGEERAKGNILERFSAQQFPDLHSELNLSSLELGDSALYFCASSASRGAGTYEQYFGPGTRLTVT.

CDR3 sequence: CASSFQRGATETQYF. CDR3 sequence (DNA): TGTGCCAGCAGTTTCCAGCGGGGGGCGACAGAGACCCAGTACTTC. The rearrangement uses TRBV27 and TRBJ2-5; 9 bases are shared with TRBD2. The V gene end was trimmed by 3 bases and the J gene end by 4 bases; junction bases not matched to a gene: 6. This CDR3 has 15 amino acids. Looked up from germline, CDR1 is MNHEY and CDR2 is SMNVEV (reference sequence).

The rearrangement joins TRBV19 to TRBJ2-5; weak D call: TRBD1 (7 bases). Per germline, CDR1 LNHDA and CDR2 SQIVND (reference sequence). This CDR3 has 14 residues. V dropped 6 bases and J dropped 3 bases, with 14 bases sitting between them. CDR3: CASSATRGEETQYF. CDR3 nucleotide sequence: TGTGCCAGTAGCGCTACCAGGGGGGAAGAGACCCAGTACTTC.

The chain recombines TRBV6-1 with TRBJ2-7, with D unresolved. The germline V gene encodes CDR1 MNHNS and CDR2 SASEGT. Deletions cut 4 bases from V and 1 base from J, with 8 bases between. CDR3 length: 13 amino acids. The CDR3 loop is CASSAGLSYEQYF. The CDR3 DNA sequence: TGTGCCAGCAGTGCGGGTCTTTCCTACGAGCAGTACTTC.